One and the same sample provided the 3 T cell receptor beta chains below, sequenced in a study of CD8 T cells in Susac syndrome. Random hexamers primed reverse transcription of about 0.45 to 1 ug RNA. TCRdb itself ran the immunoSEQ multiplex PCR reads through MiXCR, one entry per CDR3 protein. The repertoire holds approximately 220,000 distinct CDR3 sequences, with roughly 90% as singletons. The source material was CD8+ T cells from PBMCs. Receptor source: a human donor with multiple sclerosis.

This chain uses TRBV15 with TRBJ2-1; 7 bases agree with TRBD2. Germline V lookup: CDR1 LNHNV, CDR2 YYDKDF (reference sequence). V trimming: 3 bases; J trimming: 5 bases; junction bases outside the gene matches: 7. The CDR3 is 15 amino acids. CDR3 in amino acids: CATSRRLAAHNEQFF. CDR3 nucleotide sequence: TGTGCCACCAGCAGGCGTCTAGCGGCTCACAATGAGCAGTTCTTC.

The V and J genes are TRBV20-1 and TRBJ2-3; 12 bases are a match to TRBD2. Germline-derived CDR1 and CDR2 are DFQATT and SNEGSKA (reference sequence). V lost 6 bases to trimming and J lost 6 bases; unmatched junction nucleotides: 10. The CDR3 length is 15 residues. For the CDR3, the DNA is TGCAGTGCCCCTTCCCTAGCGGGGGGGGTGGATACGCAGTATTTT. The encoded protein is CSAPSLAGGVDTQYF.

The chain recombines TRBV12-5 with TRBJ2-1; 12 nucleotides align to TRBD2. CDR1 and CDR2 from the germline V gene are LGHNT and FRNRAP. The CDR3 has 18 residues. V was clipped by 5 bases and J by 4 bases; unmatched bases: 12. CDR3 nucleotides: TGTGCTAGTGGTGGCGGACTAGCGGGACGTCTCGCGTACAATGAGCAGTTCTTC. Amino acid sequence: CASGGGLAGRLAYNEQFF.